A selection of T cell receptor beta chains follows, all from one sample in a study of tumor and adjacent non-tumor tissue in lung cancer. Using its own MiXCR run on the multiplex PCR reads, TCRdb lists one record per CDR3 protein. Here the sample spans around 86,000 distinct CDR3 sequences, around 70% being singletons. The sequenced sample consisted of lung tumor tissue. Every receptor here comes from a woman in her thirties or forties with non-small cell lung cancer. Both conserved end residues are part of each CDR3. The D gene is left open where the match is weak. Only some rows state a clone size, as once, few, many or a class for expanded clones.

J,V,size,D,CDR3,DNA
TRBJ2-7,TRBV29-1,NA,TRBD1,CSVEDQGQRIEDEDYF,TGCAGCGTTGAAGATCAGGGACAGAGGATAGAGGACGAGGATTACTTC
TRBJ2-7,TRBV20-1,many,NA,CSASHAGRAAYEQYF,TGCAGTGCTAGTCACGCTGGCAGGGCAGCCTACGAGCAGTACTTC
TRBJ2-7,TRBV13,many,NA,CASSLGVYSSYEQYF,TGTGCCAGCAGCTTAGGCGTATATAGCTCCTACGAGCAGTACTTC
TRBJ2-7,TRBV20-1,once,NA,CSVSACQGNYEQYF,TGCAGTGTTAGTGCCTGTCAGGGGAACTACGAGCAGTACTTC
TRBJ1-2,TRBV4-2,NA,NA,CANSQATGSGGYTF,TGTGCCAACAGCCAAGCTACAGGGAGTGGTGGCTACACCTTC
TRBJ2-3,TRBV11-3,NA,NA,CAGSLRVGGRIDTQYF,TGTGCCGGCAGCCTTCGAGTAGGGGGAAGGATAGATACGCAGTATTTT
TRBJ2-1,TRBV29-1,NA,NA,CRVKLILHNEQFF,TGCAGGGTAAAGCTGATACTTCACAATGAGCAGTTCTTC
TRBJ2-5,TRBV4-2,NA,TRBD1,CANSQDVGQETQYF,TGTGCCAACAGTCAAGACGTGGGACAGGAGACCCAGTACTTC
TRBJ2-1,TRBV29-1,NA,TRBD2,CSVEAMTSERAGEQFF,TGCAGCGTTGAAGCTATGACTAGCGAGAGGGCGGGTGAGCAGTTCTTC
TRBJ2-7,TRBV12-1,NA,NA,CASSYAAGSSYEQYF,TGTGCCAGCAGCTACGCGGCTGGCAGTTCCTACGAGCAGTACTTC
TRBJ2-2,TRBV2,many,NA,CASRPSAGELFF,TGTGCCAGCAGGCCAAGCGCGGGGGAGCTGTTTTTT
TRBJ2-6,TRBV23-1,few,NA,CASSYTSGANVLTF,TGCGCCAGCAGTTATACCTCTGGGGCCAACGTCCTGACTTTC
TRBJ2-5,TRBV6-1,NA,NA,CASSGMRDRETQYF,TGTGCCAGCAGTGGAATGAGAGATCGGGAGACCCAGTACTTC
TRBJ2-1,TRBV12-3/TRBV12-4,many,NA,CAGSLSGERINEQFF,TGTGCCGGCAGTTTATCAGGGGAGAGAATCAATGAGCAGTTCTTC
TRBJ2-6,TRBV5-1,NA,NA,CVSNLGGSGANVLTF,TGCGTCAGCAATCTCGGAGGGTCTGGGGCCAACGTCCTGACATTC
TRBJ2-1,TRBV10-3,once,NA,CANKGASAACEQFF,TGTGCCAATAAAGGGGCCAGCGCGGCCTGTGAGCAGTTCTTC
TRBJ2-5,TRBV6-6,NA,NA,CASSYLDREEETQYF,TGTGCCAGCAGTTACTTAGACAGGGAGGAAGAGACCCAATACTTC
TRBJ1-1,TRBV28,NA,NA,CASRDGGVGTVAFF,TGTGCCAGTCGCGACGGGGGGGTAGGCACTGTAGCTTTCTTT
TRBJ2-7,TRBV29-1,NA,NA,CSLSPGRGYEQYF,TGCAGCCTCAGTCCCGGGAGAGGCTACGAGCAGTACTTC
TRBJ1-2,TRBV5-1,NA,TRBD1,CASSQNPDRGYGYIF,TGCGCCAGCAGCCAAAACCCGGACAGGGGCTATGGCTACATCTTC
TRBJ2-3,TRBV11-3,NA,TRBD2,CANSPRDSGNEDTQYF,TGTGCCAACAGCCCGCGGGATAGCGGGAATGAAGATACGCAGTATTTT
TRBJ2-1,TRBV20-1,many,TRBD2,CSATSVTGGTLAEQFF,TGCAGTGCTACTAGCGTGACGGGAGGGACCTTAGCGGAGCAGTTCTTC
TRBJ2-3,TRBV6-2/TRBV6-3,NA,NA,CASSPTRRSTDTQYF,TGTGCCAGCAGCCCGACTAGAAGGAGCACAGATACGCAGTATTTT
TRBJ1-1,TRBV5-1,NA,NA,CASSLTGTRDVNTEAFF,TGCGCCAGTAGCCTTACTGGGACAAGGGATGTGAACACTGAAGCTTTCTTT
TRBJ1-2,TRBV6-1,NA,NA,CASSKQTNYGYTF,TGTGCCAGCAGTAAGCAGACTAACTATGGCTACACTTTC
TRBJ1-2,TRBV12-3/TRBV12-4,once,NA,CASSLAYMEGYGYTF,TGCGCCAGCAGTTTAGCGTACATGGAGGGCTATGGCTACACCTTC
TRBJ2-5,TRBV11-1,medium-sized,TRBD2,CASSLASLAGVETQYF,TGTGCCAGCAGCTTAGCGAGCCTAGCGGGGGTAGAGACCCAGTACTTC